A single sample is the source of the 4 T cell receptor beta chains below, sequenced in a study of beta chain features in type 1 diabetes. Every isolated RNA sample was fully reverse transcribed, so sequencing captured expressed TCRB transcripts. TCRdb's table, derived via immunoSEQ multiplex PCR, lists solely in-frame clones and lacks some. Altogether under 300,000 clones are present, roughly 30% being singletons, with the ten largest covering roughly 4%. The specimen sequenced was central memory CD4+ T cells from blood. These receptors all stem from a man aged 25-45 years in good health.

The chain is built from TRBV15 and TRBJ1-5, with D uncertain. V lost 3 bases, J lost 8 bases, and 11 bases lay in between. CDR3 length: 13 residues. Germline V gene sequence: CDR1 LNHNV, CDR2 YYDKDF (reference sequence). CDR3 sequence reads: CATSRHRAEPQHF. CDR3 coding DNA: TGTGCCACCAGCAGGCATAGGGCGGAGCCCCAGCATTTT.

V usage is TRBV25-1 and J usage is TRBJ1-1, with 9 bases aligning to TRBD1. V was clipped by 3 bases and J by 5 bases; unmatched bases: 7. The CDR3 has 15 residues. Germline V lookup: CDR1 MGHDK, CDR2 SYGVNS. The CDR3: CASSESTGGLTEAFF. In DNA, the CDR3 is TGTGCCAGCAGTGAGTCTACAGGGGGCTTGACTGAAGCTTTCTTT. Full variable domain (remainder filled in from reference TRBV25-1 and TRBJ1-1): EADIYQTPRYLVIGTGKKITLECSQTMGHDKMYWYQQDPGMELHLIHYSYGVNSTEKGDLSSESTVSRIRTEHFPLTLESARPSHTSQYLCASSESTGGLTEAFFGQGTRLTVV.

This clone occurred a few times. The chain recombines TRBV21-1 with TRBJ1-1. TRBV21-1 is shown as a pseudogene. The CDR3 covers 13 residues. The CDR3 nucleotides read TGTGCCAAAAGGAAGGGGCGCGGGACTGAAGCTTTCTTT. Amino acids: CAKRKGRGTEAFF.

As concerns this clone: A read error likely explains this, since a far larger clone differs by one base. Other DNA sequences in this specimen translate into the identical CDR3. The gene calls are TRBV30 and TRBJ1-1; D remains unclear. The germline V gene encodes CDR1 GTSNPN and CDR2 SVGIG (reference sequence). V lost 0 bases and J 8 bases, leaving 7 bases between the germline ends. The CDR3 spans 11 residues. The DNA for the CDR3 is TGTGCCTGGAGTGTACAAACCGAAGCTTTCTTT. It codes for CAWSVQTEAFF. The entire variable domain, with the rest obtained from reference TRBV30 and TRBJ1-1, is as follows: SQTIHQWPATLVQPVGSPLSLECTVEGTSNPNLYWYRQAAGRGLQLLFYSVGIGQISSEVPQNLSASRPQDRQFILSSKKLLLSDSGFYLCAWSVQTEAFFGQGTRLTVV.